A single sample gave rise to the 19 T cell receptor beta chains below, sequenced in a study of CD8 T cells in Susac syndrome. An amount of RNA that ranged from about 0.45 to 1 ug was reverse transcribed with random hexamers. TCRdb re-called the immunoSEQ multiplex PCR reads with MiXCR, one entry per CDR3 protein. The sample contains hundreds of thousands of distinct CDR3 sequences, approximately 94% of which appear only once. Input material: CD4+ T cells from PBMCs. The source of these receptors is a human donor with Susac syndrome.

The chain joins TRBV7-8 to TRBJ1-1, with 8 nucleotides matching TRBD1. The germline V gene has CDR1 SGHVS and CDR2 FQNEAQ. The CDR3 loop spans 18 amino acids. Trimming at V came to 2 bases and at J to 0 bases, leaving 11 bases not matched to a gene. CDR3 region: CASSLRFQGALMNTEAFF. The DNA of the CDR3 is TGTGCCAGCAGCTTAAGGTTTCAGGGGGCCCTTATGAACACTGAAGCTTTCTTT.

The genes are TRBV25-1 and TRBJ1-6, with a possible D match to TRBD1 (5 bases). Germline V gene data show CDR1 as MGHDK and CDR2 as SYGVNS. CDR3 length: 15 residues. Trimming removed 6 bases at V and 6 bases at J, with 15 bases between. Here the CDR3 reads CASRPGKGFNSPLHF. The DNA for the CDR3 is TGTGCCAGCAGGCCCGGGAAGGGGTTTAATTCACCCCTCCACTTT. Full variable domain (outside the CDR3, taken from reference TRBV25-1 and TRBJ1-6): EADIYQTPRYLVIGTGKKITLECSQTMGHDKMYWYQQDPGMELHLIHYSYGVNSTEKGDLSSESTVSRIRTEHFPLTLESARPSHTSQYLCASRPGKGFNSPLHFGNGTRLTVT.

V usage is TRBV30 and J usage is TRBJ2-2; D gene uncertain. Germline V gene lookup returns CDR1 GTSNPN and CDR2 SVGIG (reference sequence). The CDR3 loop spans 14 amino acids. Trimming took 2 bases from V and 1 from J, leaving 8 bases between them. The CDR3 here is CAWSSGLNTGELFF. In DNA, the CDR3 is TGTGCCTGGAGTAGTGGGTTGAACACCGGGGAGCTGTTTTTT.

This chain connects TRBV5-6 to TRBJ2-7; D unclear. Per germline, CDR1 SGHDT and CDR2 YYEEEE. The V gene lost 6 bases and the J gene lost 4 bases, with 5 bases spanning the gap. The CDR3 extends over 10 amino acids. The CDR3 nucleotides are TGTGCCAGCATCCGTTACGAGCAGTACTTC. It codes for CASIRYEQYF. Using reference TRBV5-6 and TRBJ2-7 for the parts outside the CDR3, the full variable domain is DAGVTQSPTHLIKTRGQQVTLRCSPKSGHDTVSWYQQALGQGPQFIFQYYEEEERQRGNFPDRFSGHQFPNYSSELNVNALLLGDSALYLCASIRYEQYFGPGTRLTVT.

The rearrangement links TRBV6-5 to TRBJ1-1; no firm D call. The V gene lost 7 bases and the J gene lost 1 base, with 7 bases spanning the gap. Germline-derived CDR1 and CDR2 are MNHEY and SVGAGI. The CDR3 sequence is 12 residues long. The CDR3 loop reads CASMESNTEAFF. In DNA form, the CDR3 reads TGTGCCAGCATGGAGTCGAACACTGAAGCTTTCTTT.

This chain uses TRBV6-6 with TRBJ1-1; 11 bases fit TRBD1. With V trimmed by 8 bases and J by 5 bases, 10 bases remained unmatched. The V gene's germline CDR1 is MNHNY and CDR2 SVGAGI (reference sequence). The CDR3 contains 15 residues. CDR3: CASALTGTGGTEAFF. CDR3 nucleotides: TGTGCCAGCGCATTAACCGGGACAGGGGGGACTGAAGCTTTCTTT.

This clonotype was detected only a few times. V is TRBV7-2 and J is TRBJ1-4; D remains unclear. CDR1 is SGHTA and CDR2 is FQGNSA in the germline V gene. This CDR3 spans 14 amino acids. The V end was cut by 0 bases, the J end by 5 bases, with 7 bases between. This CDR3 reads CASSLAGGNEKLFF. The CDR3 DNA reads TGTGCCAGCAGCTTAGCAGGAGGAAATGAAAAACTGTTTTTT.

This clonotype was detected a few times. The CDR3 loop is CASSRDTMNTEAFF. The CDR3 DNA follows: TGTGCCAGCAGCCGGGACACTATGAACACTGAAGCTTTCTTT. V usage is TRBV6-5 and J usage is TRBJ1-1; maybe TRBD1 (6 bases). In germline, CDR1 is MNHEY, CDR2 SVGAGI. With 6 bases removed from V and 0 bases from J, the gap between germline ends came to 11 bases. This CDR3 spans 14 amino acids.

The chain carries TRBV30 and TRBJ1-5, with 9 positions matching TRBD1. The CDR3 is 16 amino acids. Germline V gene data show CDR1 as GTSNPN and CDR2 as SVGIG (reference sequence). Germline trimming cut 3 bases from V and 4 bases from J; bases unmatched to any gene: 10. This CDR3 reads CAWRPPGQGGNQPQHF. CDR3 nucleotide sequence: TGTGCCTGGAGACCACCGGGACAGGGAGGTAATCAGCCCCAGCATTTT.

Comments on this clonotype: One end of the junction does not line up with germline, which may come from a read error. The chain recombines TRBV7-2 with TRBJ2-3; D not certain. CDR3 length: 14 residues. CDR1 and CDR2 from the germline V gene are SGHTA and FQGNSA. The DNA of the CDR3 is TGTGCCAGCACCTTAGATTTCGGCACAGATACGCAGTATTTT. The encoded protein is CASTLDFGTDTQYF.

CDR3 amino acids: CSASPGQDEQYF. The CDR3 DNA reads as TGCAGTGCTTCTCCGGGACAGGACGAGCAGTACTTC. This sequence joins TRBV20-1 and TRBJ2-7, with 8 bases that match TRBD1. This CDR3 has 12 amino acids. Germline loops: CDR1 DFQATT, CDR2 SNEGSKA (reference sequence). Trimming took 5 bases from V and 5 from J; bases not matched to a gene: 5.

The rearrangement joins TRBV5-6 to TRBJ2-6; D may match TRBD1 or TRBD2 (5 bases each). V shed 0 bases and J shed 0 bases, with 13 bases lying between them. This CDR3 has 18 amino acids. The germline V gene has CDR1 SGHDT and CDR2 YYEEEE. The CDR3 nucleotides read TGTGCCAGCAGCTTGGGGGGACGTAGGGACTCTGGGGCCAACGTCCTGACTTTC. It encodes CASSLGGRRDSGANVLTF.

This clonotype appeared once. The chain joins TRBV27 to TRBJ1-1; TRBD1 is a possible D gene (6 bases). V lost 2 bases to trimming and J lost 5 bases, with 9 bases between them. There are 13 residues in the CDR3. Germline assignment: CDR1 MNHEY and CDR2 SMNVEV (reference sequence). The CDR3 protein is CASSLRTATEAFF. The CDR3 region has the DNA TGTGCCAGCAGTTTACGGACAGCGACTGAAGCTTTCTTT.

The chain recombines TRBV4-1 with TRBJ1-4; no reliable D call. The CDR3 length is 13 residues. V lost 1 base and J lost 13, with 13 bases in between. The V gene's germline CDR1 is MGHRA and CDR2 YSYEKL. The CDR3 DNA is TGCGCCAGCAGCCAAGTCCCCTTTTGGGGACTGTTTTTT. Translating gives CASSQVPFWGLFF.

The chain is built from TRBV5-1 and TRBJ2-7; TRBD1 is a possible D gene (6 bases). Germline CDR1 reads SGHRS; CDR2 reads YFSETQ. Trimming removed 0 bases at V and 2 bases at J, with 15 bases between. This CDR3 is 16 amino acids long. The DNA for the CDR3 is TGCGCCAGCAGCTTGGCCGGTAAAGGGGGTCCCTACGAGCAGTACTTC. This translates into CASSLAGKGGPYEQYF.

The J gene is TRBJ1-2, the V gene TRBV19, with a tentative D call TRBD1 (5 bases). V gave up 2 bases and J gave up 3 bases, with 7 bases separating them. The CDR3 extends over 13 amino acids. Germline CDR1 is LNHDA and CDR2 is SQIVND (reference sequence). The CDR3 reads CASSIPGHYGYTF. CDR3 nucleotides: TGTGCCAGTAGTATACCAGGGCACTATGGCTACACCTTC.

The rearrangement links TRBV5-1 to TRBJ1-2, with TRBD1 matching 8 bases. This CDR3 has 17 amino acids. The junction had 11 bases not matched to a gene; V was cut back by 1 base and J by 3 bases. Germline assignment: CDR1 SGHRS and CDR2 YFSETQ. DNA for the CDR3: TGCGCCAGCAGCTTGAGTGGCAGGGGGCGAGGTGACTATGGCTACACCTTC. This sequence encodes CASSLSGRGRGDYGYTF.

Only one count was recorded for this clonotype. The V gene is TRBV6-2 or TRBV6-3, the J gene TRBJ2-7, with D tentatively TRBD1 or TRBD2 (5 bases each). The CDR3 is 14 residues long. Germline values: CDR1 MNHEY, CDR2 SVGEGT. V lost 5 bases and J lost 3, with 14 bases in between. DNA for the CDR3: TGTGCCAGCAGTACTCGGGACGGATACTACGAGCAGTACTTC. Encoded protein: CASSTRDGYYEQYF.

This chain links TRBV30 with TRBJ1-6, with 7 bases identical to TRBD1. The germline V gene encodes CDR1 GTSNPN and CDR2 SVGIG (reference sequence). V lost 4 bases and J lost 7; bases outside the gene matches: 4. This CDR3 spans 13 amino acids. This chain's CDR3 is CAWTSGGNSPLHF. The CDR3 nucleotides are TGTGCCTGGACCTCAGGGGGGAATTCACCCCTCCACTTT.